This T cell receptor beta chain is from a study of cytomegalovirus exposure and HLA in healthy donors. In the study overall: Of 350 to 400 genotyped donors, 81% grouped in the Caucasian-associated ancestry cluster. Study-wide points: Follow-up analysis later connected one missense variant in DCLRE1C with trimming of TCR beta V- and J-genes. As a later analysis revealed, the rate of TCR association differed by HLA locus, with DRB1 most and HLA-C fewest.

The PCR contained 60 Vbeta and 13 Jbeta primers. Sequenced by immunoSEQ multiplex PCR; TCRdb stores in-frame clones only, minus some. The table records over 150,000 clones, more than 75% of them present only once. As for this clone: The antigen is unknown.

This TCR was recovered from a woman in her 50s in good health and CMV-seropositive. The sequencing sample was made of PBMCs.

CDR3 sequence (DNA): TGTGCCTGGGGGCGGGAAATTGGGAGGTACGAGCAGTACTTC. Translated, it gives CAWGREIGRYEQYF. The V gene is TRBV30, the J gene TRBJ2-7; possibly TRBD2 for D (6 bases). Trimming shortened V by 5 bases and J by 4 bases, and 18 bases separated the two germline ends. This CDR3 contains 14 residues. Looked up from germline, CDR1 is GTSNPN and CDR2 is SVGIG (reference sequence).